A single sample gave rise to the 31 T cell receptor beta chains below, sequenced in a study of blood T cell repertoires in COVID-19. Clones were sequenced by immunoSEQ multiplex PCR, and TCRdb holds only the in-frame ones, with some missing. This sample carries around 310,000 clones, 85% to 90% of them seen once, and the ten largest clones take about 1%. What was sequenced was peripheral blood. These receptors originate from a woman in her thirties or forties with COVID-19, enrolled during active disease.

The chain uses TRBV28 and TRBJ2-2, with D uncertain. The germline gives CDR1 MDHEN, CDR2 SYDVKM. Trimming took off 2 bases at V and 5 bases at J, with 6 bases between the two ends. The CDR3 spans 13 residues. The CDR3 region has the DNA TGTGCCAGCAGTTTACTACGGACCGGGGAGCTGTTTTTT. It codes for CASSLLRTGELFF.

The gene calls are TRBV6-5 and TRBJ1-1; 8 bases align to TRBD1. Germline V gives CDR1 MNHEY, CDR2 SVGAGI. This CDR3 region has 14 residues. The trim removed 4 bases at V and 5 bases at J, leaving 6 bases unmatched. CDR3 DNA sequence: TGTGCCAGCAGTTTGGACAGGGAGGGTACTGAAGCTTTCTTT. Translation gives CASSLDREGTEAFF.

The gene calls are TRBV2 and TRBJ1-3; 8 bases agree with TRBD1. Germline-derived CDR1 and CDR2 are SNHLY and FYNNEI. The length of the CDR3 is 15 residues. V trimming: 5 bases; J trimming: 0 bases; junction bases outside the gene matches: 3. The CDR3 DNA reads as TGTGCCAGCAGTCGACAGGGGATCTCTGGAAACACCATATATTTT. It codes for CASSRQGISGNTIYF.

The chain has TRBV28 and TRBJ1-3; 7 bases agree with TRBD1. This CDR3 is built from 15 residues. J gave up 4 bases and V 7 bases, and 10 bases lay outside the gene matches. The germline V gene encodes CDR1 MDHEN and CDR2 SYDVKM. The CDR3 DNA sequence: TGTGCCAGCACCAAACAGGGGACGAGGGGAAACACCATATATTTT. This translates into CASTKQGTRGNTIYF. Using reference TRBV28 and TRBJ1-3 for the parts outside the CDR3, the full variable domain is DVKVTQSSRYLVKRTGEKVFLECVQDMDHENMFWYRQDPGLGLRLIYFSYDVKMKEKGDIPEGYSVSREKKERFSLILESASTNQTSMYLCASTKQGTRGNTIYFGEGSWLTVV.

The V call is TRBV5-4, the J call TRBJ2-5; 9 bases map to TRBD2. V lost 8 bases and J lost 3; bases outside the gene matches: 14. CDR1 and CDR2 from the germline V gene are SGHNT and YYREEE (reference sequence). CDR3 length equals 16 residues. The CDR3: CASYRWGLAGKETQYF. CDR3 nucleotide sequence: TGTGCCAGTTACCGTTGGGGGCTAGCGGGGAAAGAGACCCAGTACTTC.

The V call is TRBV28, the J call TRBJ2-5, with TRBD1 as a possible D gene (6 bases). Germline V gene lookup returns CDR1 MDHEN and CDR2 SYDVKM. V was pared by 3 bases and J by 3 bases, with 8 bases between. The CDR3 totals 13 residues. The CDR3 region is CASSFYREETQYF. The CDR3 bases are TGTGCCAGCAGTTTTTACAGGGAAGAGACCCAGTACTTC. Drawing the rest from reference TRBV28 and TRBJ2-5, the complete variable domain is DVKVTQSSRYLVKRTGEKVFLECVQDMDHENMFWYRQDPGLGLRLIYFSYDVKMKEKGDIPEGYSVSREKKERFSLILESASTNQTSMYLCASSFYREETQYFGPGTRLLVL.

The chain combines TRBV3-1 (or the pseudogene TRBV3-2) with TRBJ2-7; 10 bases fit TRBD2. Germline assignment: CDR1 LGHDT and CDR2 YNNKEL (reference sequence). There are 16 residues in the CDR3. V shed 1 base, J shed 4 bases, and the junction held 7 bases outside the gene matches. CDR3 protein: CASSQAVAGGWYEQYF. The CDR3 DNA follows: TGTGCCAGCAGCCAAGCGGTAGCGGGAGGTTGGTACGAGCAGTACTTC.

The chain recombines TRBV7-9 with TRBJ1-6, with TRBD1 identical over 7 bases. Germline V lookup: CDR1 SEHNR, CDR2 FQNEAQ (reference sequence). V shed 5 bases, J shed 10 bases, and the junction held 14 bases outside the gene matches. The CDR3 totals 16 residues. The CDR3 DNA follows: TGTGCCAGCAGCCTAGGGACCGGGACAGAGTTGTCACCCCTCCACTTT. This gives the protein CASSLGTGTELSPLHF.

The CDR3 bases are TGTGCCAGCAGCTGGGGACTAGCGGGGGGGTACCAAGAGACCCAGTACTTC. This codes for CASSWGLAGGYQETQYF. V gene TRBV7-8 combines with J gene TRBJ2-5; 16 bases line up with TRBD2. Germline CDR1 reads SGHVS; CDR2 reads FQNEAQ. CDR3 size: 17 residues. The ends lost 4 bases at V and 0 bases at J; junction bases unmatched: 2.

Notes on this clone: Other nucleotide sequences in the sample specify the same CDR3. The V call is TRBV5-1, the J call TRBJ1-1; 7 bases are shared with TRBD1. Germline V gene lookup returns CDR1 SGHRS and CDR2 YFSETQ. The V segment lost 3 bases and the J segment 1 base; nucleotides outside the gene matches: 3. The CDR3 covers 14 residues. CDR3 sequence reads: CASSSGQPNTEAFF. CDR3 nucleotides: TGCGCCAGCAGCTCGGGACAGCCGAACACTGAAGCTTTCTTT.

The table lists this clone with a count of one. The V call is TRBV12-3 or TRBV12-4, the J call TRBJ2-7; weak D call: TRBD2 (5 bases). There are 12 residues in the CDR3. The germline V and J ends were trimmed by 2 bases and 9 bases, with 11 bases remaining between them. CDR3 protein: CASSLSLAGQYF. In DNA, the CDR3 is TGTGCCAGCAGTTTATCTCTAGCCGGGCAGTACTTC.

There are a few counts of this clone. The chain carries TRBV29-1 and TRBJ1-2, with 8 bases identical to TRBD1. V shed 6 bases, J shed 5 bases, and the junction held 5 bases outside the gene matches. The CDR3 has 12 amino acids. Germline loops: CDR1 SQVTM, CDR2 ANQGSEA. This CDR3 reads CSVRTGFYGYTF. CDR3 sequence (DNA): TGCAGCGTGAGGACAGGGTTTTATGGCTACACCTTC.

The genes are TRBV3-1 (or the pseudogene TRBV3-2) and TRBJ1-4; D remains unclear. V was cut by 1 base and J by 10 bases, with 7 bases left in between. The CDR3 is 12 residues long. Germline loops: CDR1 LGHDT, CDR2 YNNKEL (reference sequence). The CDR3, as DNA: TGTGCCAGCAGCCAAGCGGCGGGAAAACTGTTTTTT. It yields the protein CASSQAAGKLFF.

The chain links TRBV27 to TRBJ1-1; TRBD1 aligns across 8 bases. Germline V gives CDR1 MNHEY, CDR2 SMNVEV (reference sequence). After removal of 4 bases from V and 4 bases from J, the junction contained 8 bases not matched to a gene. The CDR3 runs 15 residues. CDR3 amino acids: CASSSPDRAGTEAFF. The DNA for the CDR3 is TGTGCCAGCAGTTCCCCGGACAGGGCGGGCACTGAAGCTTTCTTT.

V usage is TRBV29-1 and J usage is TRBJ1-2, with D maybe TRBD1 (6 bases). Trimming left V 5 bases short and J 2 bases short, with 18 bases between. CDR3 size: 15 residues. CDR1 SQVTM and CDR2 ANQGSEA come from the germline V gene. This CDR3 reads CSVSPGGGANYGYTF. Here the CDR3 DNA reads TGCAGCGTTTCCCCCGGTGGGGGGGCAAACTATGGCTACACCTTC.

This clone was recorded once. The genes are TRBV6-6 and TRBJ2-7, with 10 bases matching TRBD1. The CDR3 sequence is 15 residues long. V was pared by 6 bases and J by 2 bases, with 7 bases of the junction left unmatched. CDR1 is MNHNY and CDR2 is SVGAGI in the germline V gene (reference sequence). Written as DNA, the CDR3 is TGTGCCAGCAGCGAGAGGACAGGGGGACCCTACGAGCAGTACTTC. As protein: CASSERTGGPYEQYF.

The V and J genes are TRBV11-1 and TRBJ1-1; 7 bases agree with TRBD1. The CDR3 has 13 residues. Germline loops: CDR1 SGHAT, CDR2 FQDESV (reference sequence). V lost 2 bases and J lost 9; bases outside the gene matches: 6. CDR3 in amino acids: CASSLKSGGQAFF. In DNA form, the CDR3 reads TGTGCCAGCAGCTTAAAGTCAGGGGGACAAGCTTTCTTT.

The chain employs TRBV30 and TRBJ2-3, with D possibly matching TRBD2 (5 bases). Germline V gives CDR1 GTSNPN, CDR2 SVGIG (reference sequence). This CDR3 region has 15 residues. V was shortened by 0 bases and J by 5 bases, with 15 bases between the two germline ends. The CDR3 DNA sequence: TGTGCCTGGAGTGTAACGGGAATTCAAAGAGATACGCAGTATTTT. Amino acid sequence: CAWSVTGIQRDTQYF.

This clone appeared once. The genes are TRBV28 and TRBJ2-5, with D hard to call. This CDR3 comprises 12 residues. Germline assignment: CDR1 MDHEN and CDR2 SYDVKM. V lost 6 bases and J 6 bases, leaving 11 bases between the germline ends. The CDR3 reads CASSPRLKTQYF. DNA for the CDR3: TGTGCCAGCAGCCCTAGGTTAAAGACCCAGTACTTC.

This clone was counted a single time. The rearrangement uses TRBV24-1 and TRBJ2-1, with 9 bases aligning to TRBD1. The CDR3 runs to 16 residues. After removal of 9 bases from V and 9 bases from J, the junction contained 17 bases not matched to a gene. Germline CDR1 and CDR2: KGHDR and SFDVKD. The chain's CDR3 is CATAEKPGTGRFEQFF. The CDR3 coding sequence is TGTGCCACCGCCGAGAAGCCCGGGACAGGGCGGTTTGAGCAGTTCTTC.

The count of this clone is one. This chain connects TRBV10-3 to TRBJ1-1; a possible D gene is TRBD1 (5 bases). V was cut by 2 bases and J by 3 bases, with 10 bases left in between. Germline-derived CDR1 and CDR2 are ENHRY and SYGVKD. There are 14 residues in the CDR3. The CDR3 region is CAISERQTDTEAFF. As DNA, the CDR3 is TGTGCCATCAGTGAGCGACAGACAGACACTGAAGCTTTCTTT.

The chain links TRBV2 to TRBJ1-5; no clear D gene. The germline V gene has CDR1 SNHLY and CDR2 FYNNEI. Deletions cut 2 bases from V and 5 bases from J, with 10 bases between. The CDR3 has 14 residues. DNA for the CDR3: TGTGCCAGCAGTGAAACAGCAACTCATCAGCCCCAGCATTTT. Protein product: CASSETATHQPQHF.

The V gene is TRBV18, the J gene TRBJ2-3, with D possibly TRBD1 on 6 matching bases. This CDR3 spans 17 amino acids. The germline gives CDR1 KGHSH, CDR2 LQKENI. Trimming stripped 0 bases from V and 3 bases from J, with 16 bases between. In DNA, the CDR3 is TGTGCCAGCTCACCACCCTCCAGGGGCCTTTCGACAGATACGCAGTATTTT. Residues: CASSPPSRGLSTDTQYF.

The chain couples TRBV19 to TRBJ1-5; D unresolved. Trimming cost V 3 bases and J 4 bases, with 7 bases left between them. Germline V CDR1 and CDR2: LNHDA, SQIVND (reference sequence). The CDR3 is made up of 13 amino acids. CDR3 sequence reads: CASSMIANQPQHF. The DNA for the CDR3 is TGTGCCAGTAGTATGATAGCTAATCAGCCCCAGCATTTT.

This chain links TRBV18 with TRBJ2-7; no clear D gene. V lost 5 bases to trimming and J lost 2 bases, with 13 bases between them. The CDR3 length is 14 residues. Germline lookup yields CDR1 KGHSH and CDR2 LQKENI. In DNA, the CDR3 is TGTGCCAGCTCAAGTAAGTCCAGGACCTACGAGCAGTACTTC. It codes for CASSSKSRTYEQYF.

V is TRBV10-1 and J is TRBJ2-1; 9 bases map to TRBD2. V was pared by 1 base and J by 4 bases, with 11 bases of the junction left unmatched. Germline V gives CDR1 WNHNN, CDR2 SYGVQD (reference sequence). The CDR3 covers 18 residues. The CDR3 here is CASSECFVAGGPYNEQFF. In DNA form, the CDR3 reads TGCGCCAGCAGTGAGTGCTTTGTGGCGGGGGGGCCATACAATGAGCAGTTCTTC.

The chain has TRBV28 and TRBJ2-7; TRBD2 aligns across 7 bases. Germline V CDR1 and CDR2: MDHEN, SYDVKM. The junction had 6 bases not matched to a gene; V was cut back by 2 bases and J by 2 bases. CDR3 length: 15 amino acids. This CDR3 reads CASSLKTSATYEQYF. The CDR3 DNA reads TGTGCCAGCAGTTTAAAAACTAGCGCCACCTACGAGCAGTACTTC.

The CDR3 loop reads CASSAGGGLSYEQYF. In DNA, the CDR3 is TGTGCCAGCAGTGCAGGGGGAGGCTTGTCCTACGAGCAGTACTTC. J is TRBJ2-7 and V is TRBV9; TRBD1 might be the D (7 bases). Germline lookup yields CDR1 SGDLS and CDR2 YYNGEE. The V gene lost 5 bases and the J gene lost 1 base, with 16 bases spanning the gap. The CDR3 is 15 residues long.

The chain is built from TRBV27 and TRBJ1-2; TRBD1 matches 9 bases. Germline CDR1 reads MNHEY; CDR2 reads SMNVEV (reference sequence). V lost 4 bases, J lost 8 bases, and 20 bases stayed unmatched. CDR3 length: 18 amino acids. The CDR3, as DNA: TGTGCCAGCAGTTCCCTTCTTGCTGCATTGGGACAGGGAGAAGGCTACACCTTC. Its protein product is CASSSLLAALGQGEGYTF.

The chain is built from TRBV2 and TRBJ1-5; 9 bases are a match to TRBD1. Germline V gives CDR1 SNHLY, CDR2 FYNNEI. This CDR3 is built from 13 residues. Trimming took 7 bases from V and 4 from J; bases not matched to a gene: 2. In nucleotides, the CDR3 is TGTGCCAGCAAGGGACAGGGAAATCAGCCCCAGCATTTT. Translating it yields CASKGQGNQPQHF.

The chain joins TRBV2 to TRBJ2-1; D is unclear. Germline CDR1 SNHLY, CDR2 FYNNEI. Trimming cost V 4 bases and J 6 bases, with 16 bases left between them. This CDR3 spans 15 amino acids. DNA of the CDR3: TGTGCCAGCAGTGCGGTCACCCGAGGTCCCAATGAGCAGTTCTTC. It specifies CASSAVTRGPNEQFF.